A selection of T cell receptor beta chains follows, all from one sample in a study of blood T cell repertoires in COVID-19. Profiling relied on immunoSEQ multiplex PCR, and the TCRdb table lists in-frame clones only, not all of them. The table shows about 400,000 clones, with roughly 90% occurring only once. What was sequenced was peripheral blood. The receptors stem from a middle-aged man with acute or convalescent COVID-19. Each CDR3 is given with its conserved first and last residue. The order of the fields is J gene, V gene, CDR3 length, D gene, clone size, CDR3 protein, CDR3 DNA. The D gene is left open where the match is weak. Clone size is shown for a subset of rows, as once, few, many or a class of expanded clone.

TRBJ1-1 | TRBV29-1 | 10 | - | - | CSVGEIEAFF | TGCAGCGTTGGGGAGATCGAAGCTTTCTTT
TRBJ2-1 | TRBV5-1 | 18 | TRBD1 | - | CASRPARQGTQAYNEQFF | TGCGCCAGCAGGCCCGCCCGACAGGGAACGCAAGCCTACAATGAGCAGTTCTTC
TRBJ1-6 | TRBV27 | 16 | TRBD1 | - | CASSLLDRGLNSPLHF | TGTGCCAGCAGTTTATTAGACAGGGGGCTCAATTCACCCCTCCACTTT
TRBJ1-1 | TRBV9 | 12 | - | - | CASSVVSGEAFF | TGTGCCAGCAGCGTAGTGTCCGGGGAAGCTTTCTTT
TRBJ1-2 | TRBV11-2 | 11 | TRBD1 | - | CASSLQGVGTF | TGTGCCAGCAGCTTACAGGGGGTAGGGACCTTC
TRBJ1-2 | TRBV28 | 12 | TRBD1 | - | CASSSDRLGYTF | TGTGCCAGCAGCTCGGACAGGCTGGGCTACACCTTC
TRBJ2-7 | TRBV7-9 | 15 | TRBD1 | - | CASRADPDRPYEQYF | TGTGCCAGCAGAGCCGACCCGGACAGGCCCTACGAGCAGTACTTC
TRBJ2-1 | TRBV6-1 | 15 | - | - | CASSEGSGSHNEQFF | TGTGCCAGCAGTGAAGGGTCAGGGTCCCACAATGAGCAGTTCTTC
TRBJ1-2 | TRBV2 | 16 | TRBD1 | - | CALIGDRGLGNYGYTF | TGTGCCCTGATTGGGGACAGGGGGCTGGGGAACTATGGCTACACCTTC
TRBJ2-5 | TRBV7-9 | 11 | - | - | CASGREETQYF | TGTGCCAGCGGGCGGGAAGAGACCCAGTACTTC
TRBJ2-5 | TRBV12-5 | 15 | - | - | CASGLALDRRETQYF | TGTGCTAGTGGTTTGGCACTCGACAGACGAGAGACCCAGTACTTC
TRBJ1-4 | TRBV30 | 15 | - | - | CAWGRRGATNEKLFF | TGTGCCTGGGGCCGGCGGGGTGCAACTAATGAAAAACTGTTTTTT
TRBJ1-5 | TRBV19 | 16 | TRBD1 | - | CASRGSRTGGVQPQHF | TGTGCCAGTAGAGGGTCCCGAACAGGGGGCGTTCAGCCCCAGCATTTT
TRBJ1-6 | TRBV9 | 12 | - | - | CASSVGESPLHF | TGTGCCAGCAGCGTAGGAGAATCGCCCCTCCACTTT
TRBJ1-1 | TRBV5-1 | 14 | TRBD1 | - | CASSLDRGGTEAFF | TGCGCCAGCAGCTTGGACAGGGGGGGCACTGAAGCTTTCTTT
TRBJ2-4 | TRBV2 | 15 | TRBD1 | few | CASSQTTGGQNIQYF | TGTGCCAGCAGTCAGACGACAGGGGGCCAAAACATTCAGTACTTC
TRBJ2-1 | TRBV9 | 15 | TRBD2 | - | CASSAGTSGANEQFF | TGTGCCAGCAGCGCCGGGACTAGCGGGGCGAATGAGCAGTTCTTC
TRBJ1-2 | TRBV6-5 | 15 | - | - | CASSAQRAANYGYTF | TGTGCCAGCAGCGCCCAGAGGGCGGCTAACTATGGCTACACCTTC
TRBJ2-7 | TRBV28 | 14 | - | - | CASSLPQGRYEQYF | TGTGCCAGCAGTTTACCGCAGGGGCGCTACGAGCAGTACTTC
TRBJ2-1 | TRBV19 | 15 | TRBD2 | - | CASSTIAGGNNEQFF | TGTGCCAGTAGTACCATAGCGGGAGGCAACAATGAGCAGTTCTTC
TRBJ2-5 | TRBV5-6 | 12 | - | - | CASTTGGGTQYF | TGTGCCAGCACGACCGGGGGAGGGACCCAGTACTTC
TRBJ2-6 | TRBV7-8 | 19 | TRBD1 | - | CASTLKPGQRFSGANVLTF | TGTGCCAGCACCTTAAAACCGGGACAGAGATTCTCTGGGGCCAACGTCCTGACTTTC
TRBJ2-1 | TRBV27 | 15 | TRBD2 | - | CASRGLAGNLNEQFF | TGTGCCAGCAGGGGACTAGCGGGAAACCTCAATGAGCAGTTCTTC
TRBJ2-7 | TRBV5-1 | 14 | TRBD1 | - | CASSPSGQGNEQYF | TGCGCCAGCAGCCCTTCGGGACAGGGGAACGAGCAGTACTTC
TRBJ2-7 | TRBV5-4 | 14 | - | - | CASSPVEGAYEQYF | TGTGCCAGCAGCCCCGTGGAGGGGGCATACGAGCAGTACTTC
TRBJ2-7 | TRBV29-1 | 13 | TRBD2 | once | CSVTRAGAYEQYF | TGCAGCGTCACGCGGGCGGGGGCCTACGAGCAGTACTTC
TRBJ1-2 | TRBV9 | 14 | - | few | CASSGRRGLYGYTF | TGTGCCAGCAGCGGGAGGCGGGGACTCTATGGCTACACCTTC
TRBJ2-2 | TRBV2 | 15 | - | - | CASTSGVWNTGELFF | TGTGCCAGCACTTCAGGGGTTTGGAACACCGGGGAGCTGTTTTTT